This T cell receptor beta chain was profiled in a study of blood T cell repertoires in COVID-19. Participants reported their clinical history, and cohort assignment relied on those reports. Produced via immunoSEQ multiplex PCR; TCRdb's table is partial and in-frame only. The data show about 300,000 clones, with about 90% seen just once and roughly 2.9% held by the top ten. J gave up 4 bases and V 4 bases, and 11 bases lay outside the gene matches. The CDR3 sequence is 16 residues long. Per the germline V gene, CDR1 is SGHRS and CDR2 is YFSETQ. This TCR was recovered from a woman aged 50 to 60 who had been exposed to COVID-19. The source material was PBMCs or T cells enriched from blood (not recorded which). The chain is built from TRBV5-1 and TRBJ1-2, with 9 bases identical to TRBD1. CDR3 sequence (DNA): TGCGCCAGCAGCGCATCTACAGGGGGCGCAGGCTATGGCTACACCTTC. Protein sequence: CASSASTGGAGYGYTF.